This entry lists 17 T cell receptor beta chains sequenced from one sample in a study of vaccination effects on CD4 cells after COVID-19. Antigen-specific CD4+ T cells were expanded with viral peptide pools in the ViraFEST assay before sequencing. CD4+ T cells were isolated after nine to ten days of culture. Vaccination of participants consisted of two doses of either the BNT162b2 or mRNA-1273 vaccine. These TCRs are of unknown antigen specificity. Using immunoSEQ multiplex PCR, the repertoire was profiled, and TCRdb retains in-frame clones only, with some absent. The table lists around 22,000 clones, roughly three quarters of them singletons, with around 8.4% in the top ten. The specimen comprised CD4+ T cells from PBMCs cultured with HCoV-229E spike peptides, sampled after COVID-19 vaccination. Receptors were obtained from a human donor who received a COVID-19 vaccine.

V gene TRBV6-5 combines with J gene TRBJ1-2; D gene unclear. Germline V gives CDR1 MNHEY, CDR2 SVGAGI. V gave up 6 bases and J gave up 5 bases, with 13 bases separating them. The CDR3 is made up of 13 amino acids. The CDR3 here is CASSEGGYYGYTF. The CDR3 nucleotides read TGTGCCAGCAGCGAGGGAGGGTATTATGGCTACACCTTC.

The rearrangement joins TRBV11-2 to TRBJ2-7, with D perhaps TRBD1 (6 bases). V was pared by 5 bases and J by 0 bases, with 11 bases between. Germline V gives CDR1 SGHAT, CDR2 FQNNGV. CDR3 length: 14 amino acids. The CDR3 nucleotides read TGTGCCAGCAGCGTGGGGGCTATCTCCTACGAGCAGTACTTC. It encodes CASSVGAISYEQYF. The full variable domain, with the rest looked up from reference TRBV11-2 and TRBJ2-7, is EAGVAQSPRYKIIEKRQSVAFWCNPISGHATLYWYQQILGQGPKLLIQFQNNGVVDDSQLPKDRFSAERLKGVDSTLKIQPAKLEDSAVYLCASSVGAISYEQYFGPGTRLTVT.

The V and J genes are TRBV7-9 and TRBJ1-3; D gene uncertain. CDR3 length: 12 residues. Germline CDR1 is SEHNR and CDR2 is FQNEAQ (reference sequence). Trimming removed 4 bases at V and 8 bases at J, with 9 bases between. The CDR3 sequence: CASSSLGDTIYF. The CDR3 DNA follows: TGTGCCAGCAGCTCCCTTGGGGACACCATATATTTT.

The chain combines TRBV19 with TRBJ1-5; D is perhaps TRBD1 (6 bases). The length of the CDR3 is 14 residues. CDR1 and CDR2 from the germline V gene are LNHDA and SQIVND (reference sequence). Deletions cut 5 bases from V and 1 base from J, with 9 bases between. For the CDR3, the DNA is TGTGCCAGTAGTCTTCAGGGGAGCAATCAGCCCCAGCATTTT. This gives the protein CASSLQGSNQPQHF. Looking up the rest from reference TRBV19 and TRBJ1-5 gives the full variable domain: DGGITQSPKYLFRKEGQNVTLSCEQNLNHDAMYWYRQDPGQGLRLIYYSQIVNDFQKGDIAEGYSVSREKKESFPLTVTSAQKNPTAFYLCASSLQGSNQPQHFGDGTRLSIL.

This chain uses TRBV5-1 with TRBJ2-3, with 11 bases lining up with TRBD2. Germline trimming cut 2 bases from V and 4 bases from J; bases unmatched to any gene: 3. This CDR3 has 15 residues. Germline CDR1 is SGHRS and CDR2 is YFSETQ. CDR3 DNA: TGCGCCAGCAGCTTTCTAGCGGGGGGCCCAGATACGCAGTATTTT. It encodes CASSFLAGGPDTQYF.

This clone turned up a few times. The chain employs TRBV19 and TRBJ2-2; 9 positions agree with TRBD2. CDR3 length: 14 amino acids. Germline CDR1 LNHDA, CDR2 SQIVND (reference sequence). V lost 5 bases to trimming and J lost 6 bases; unmatched junction nucleotides: 4. For the CDR3, the DNA is TGTGCCAGTAGTGGGGCGGGAGGGGCCGGGGAGCTGTTTTTT. It yields the protein CASSGAGGAGELFF.

This chain joins TRBV2 and TRBJ2-7, with D maybe TRBD2 (5 bases). CDR1 and CDR2 from the germline V gene are SNHLY and FYNNEI. With 7 bases removed from V and 4 bases from J, the gap between germline ends came to 11 bases. This CDR3 is built from 12 residues. CDR3 in amino acids: CASKTTVYEQYF. CDR3 coding DNA: TGTGCCAGCAAGACTACAGTTTACGAGCAGTACTTC.

The chain links TRBV5-6 to TRBJ2-3; D is perhaps TRBD1 (5 bases). Per the germline V gene, CDR1 is SGHDT and CDR2 is YYEEEE. This CDR3 is 16 amino acids long. The ends were cut back, 0 bases at V and 2 bases at J, with 13 bases in the middle. The chain's CDR3 is CASSLAGIGDTDTQYF. Here the CDR3 DNA reads TGTGCCAGCAGCTTGGCCGGAATAGGGGACACAGATACGCAGTATTTT.

This clone was seen a handful of times. V gene TRBV9 combines with J gene TRBJ2-1, with 7 nucleotides matching TRBD2. This CDR3 has 15 residues. V dropped 0 bases and J dropped 2; count of bases not matched to a gene: 2. Germline CDR1 SGDLS, CDR2 YYNGEE. The CDR3: CASSVDGTTYNEQFF. The CDR3 DNA reads TGTGCCAGCAGCGTAGATGGGACTACCTACAATGAGCAGTTCTTC.

The CDR3 loop reads CATGEGNEQFF. The CDR3 DNA is TGTGCCACCGGGGAGGGGAATGAGCAGTTCTTC. The chain combines TRBV24-1 with TRBJ2-1, with TRBD2 matching 7 bases. The CDR3 totals 11 residues. From germline, CDR1 is KGHDR and CDR2 SFDVKD. V dropped 9 bases and J dropped 7; count of bases not matched to a gene: 2.

This chain joins TRBV24-1 and TRBJ2-3; 8 nucleotides match TRBD2. In germline, CDR1 is KGHDR, CDR2 SFDVKD. The CDR3 is 15 amino acids. The junction had 8 bases not matched to a gene; V was cut back by 10 bases and J by 0 bases. CDR3 in DNA: TGTGCCACTGATAGCGGGGCTACTAGCACAGATACGCAGTATTTT. Residues: CATDSGATSTDTQYF.

The chain links TRBV7-9 to TRBJ2-5, with 13 bases fitting TRBD2. With V trimmed by 3 bases and J by 2 bases, 3 bases remained unmatched. The CDR3 consists of 16 residues. Germline loops: CDR1 SEHNR, CDR2 FQNEAQ (reference sequence). CDR3 coding DNA: TGTGCCAGCAGCTTGGGACTAGCGGGGCGGCAAGAGACCCAGTACTTC. This encodes CASSLGLAGRQETQYF. The whole variable domain, filled in from reference TRBV7-9 and TRBJ2-5, reads DTGVSQNPRHKITKRGQNVTFRCDPISEHNRLYWYRQTLGQGPEFLTYFQNEAQLEKSRLLSDRFSAERPKGSFSTLEIQRTEQGDSAMYLCASSLGLAGRQETQYFGPGTRLLVL.

The chain carries TRBV3-1 (or the pseudogene TRBV3-2) and TRBJ1-2, with no clear D. Looked up from germline, CDR1 is LGHDT and CDR2 is YNNKEL (reference sequence). The germline V and J ends were trimmed by 5 bases and 7 bases, with 11 bases remaining between them. The CDR3 has 12 residues. The CDR3 here is CASSSEGGGYTF. Written as DNA, the CDR3 is TGTGCCAGCAGCTCAGAAGGTGGTGGCTACACCTTC.

The V call is TRBV21-1, the J call TRBJ2-7. TRBV21-1 is a recognized pseudogene. There are 17 residues in the CDR3. The CDR3 is CASSKHNTGTTLYEQYF. The DNA for the CDR3 is TGTGCCAGCAGCAAACACAATACCGGGACCACTCTTTACGAGCAGTACTTC.

The rearrangement joins TRBV6-6 to TRBJ1-1, with a tentative D call TRBD1 (5 bases). This CDR3 comprises 14 residues. Germline-derived CDR1 and CDR2 are MNHNY and SVGAGI (reference sequence). V lost 4 bases and J 4 bases, leaving 13 bases between the germline ends. CDR3 region: CASSLPEGITEAFF. The CDR3 coding sequence is TGTGCCAGCAGTTTACCGGAGGGGATCACTGAAGCTTTCTTT.

This chain joins TRBV20-1 and TRBJ2-5; TRBD1 might be the D (5 bases). V was shortened by 6 bases and J by 5 bases, with 10 bases between the two germline ends. From germline, CDR1 is DFQATT and CDR2 SNEGSKA (reference sequence). The CDR3 length is 11 residues. The chain's CDR3 is CSALKGETQYF. CDR3 DNA sequence: TGCAGTGCCCTCAAGGGGGAGACCCAGTACTTC.

The chain joins TRBV2 to TRBJ1-2, with D maybe TRBD1 (5 bases). This CDR3 has 13 amino acids. The germline V gene has CDR1 SNHLY and CDR2 FYNNEI. Trimming pared 10 bases from V and 4 bases from J, leaving 16 bases between. In nucleotides, the CDR3 is TGTGCCACCCAGGGACCGAACTCCTATGGCTACACCTTC. Its translation is CATQGPNSYGYTF. Together with reference TRBV2 and TRBJ1-2, the CDR3 gives the full variable domain: EPEVTQTPSHQVTQMGQEVILRCVPISNHLYFYWYRQILGQKVEFLVSFYNNEISEKSEIFDDQFSVERPDGSNFTLKIRSTKLEDSAMYFCATQGPNSYGYTFGSGTRLTVV.